Reported below is one T cell receptor beta chain. The authors prepared the TCRbeta library with unique molecular identifiers. A single record per CDR3 protein comes from TCRdb applying MiXCR to the PCR reads. The repertoire consists of hundreds of thousands of distinct CDR3 sequences, with more than 9% occurring once and the leading ten covering about 9.4%. This sample stems from a study of T-cell reconstitution after alpha-beta-depleted transplantation in children. The V gene end was trimmed by 6 bases and the J gene end by 8 bases; junction bases not matched to a gene: 16. The CDR3 is made up of 16 amino acids.

The chain uses TRBV12-3 or TRBV12-4 and TRBJ2-1; 7 nucleotides match TRBD2. The clonotype was recovered from a human donor who donated a stem cell graft to a child with SCID. The input for sequencing was PBMCs from the stem cell graft donor, taken from the stem cell graft. DNA of the CDR3: TGTGCCAGCAGCCAGAGGAGGACTAGGGCTCCCCATGAGCAGTTCTTC. This codes for CASSQRRTRAPHEQFF.